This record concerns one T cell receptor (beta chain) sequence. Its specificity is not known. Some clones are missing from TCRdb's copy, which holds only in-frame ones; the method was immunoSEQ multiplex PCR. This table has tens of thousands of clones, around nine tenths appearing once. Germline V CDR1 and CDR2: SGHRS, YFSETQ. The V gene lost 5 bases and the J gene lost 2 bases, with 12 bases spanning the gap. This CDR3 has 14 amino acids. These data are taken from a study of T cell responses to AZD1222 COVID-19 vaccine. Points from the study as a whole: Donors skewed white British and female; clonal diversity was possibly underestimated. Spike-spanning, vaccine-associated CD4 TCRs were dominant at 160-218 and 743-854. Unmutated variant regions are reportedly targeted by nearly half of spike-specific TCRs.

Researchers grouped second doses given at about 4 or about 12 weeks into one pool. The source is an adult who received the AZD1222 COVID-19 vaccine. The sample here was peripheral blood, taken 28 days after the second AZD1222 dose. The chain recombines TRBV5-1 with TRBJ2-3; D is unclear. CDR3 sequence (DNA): TGCGCCAGCAGGGTCGCTACAAACACAGATACGCAGTATTTT. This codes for CASRVATNTDTQYF.